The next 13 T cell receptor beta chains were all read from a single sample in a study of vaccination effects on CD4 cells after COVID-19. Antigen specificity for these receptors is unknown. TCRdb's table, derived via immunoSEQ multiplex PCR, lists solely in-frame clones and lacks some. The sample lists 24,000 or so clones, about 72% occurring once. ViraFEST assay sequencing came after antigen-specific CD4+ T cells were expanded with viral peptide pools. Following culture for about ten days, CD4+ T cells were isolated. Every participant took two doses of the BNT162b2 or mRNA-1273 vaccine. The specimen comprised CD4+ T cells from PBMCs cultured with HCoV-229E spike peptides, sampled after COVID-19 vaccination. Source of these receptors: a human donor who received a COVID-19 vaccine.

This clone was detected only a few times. CDR3 nucleotide sequence: TGTGCCAGCAGTTACTCGACAGCCAAAAACATTCAGTACTTC. Protein product: CASSYSTAKNIQYF. The V and J genes are TRBV6-6 and TRBJ2-4; D remains unclear. The CDR3 covers 14 residues. The germline V gene has CDR1 MNHNY and CDR2 SVGAGI (reference sequence). The V and J ends lost 0 bases and 0 bases respectively, with 3 bases between them.

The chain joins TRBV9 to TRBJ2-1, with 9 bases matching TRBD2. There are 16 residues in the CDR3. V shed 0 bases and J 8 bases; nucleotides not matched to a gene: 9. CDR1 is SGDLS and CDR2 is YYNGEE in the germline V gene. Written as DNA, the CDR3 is TGTGCCAGCAGCGTAGCTGGGGGCGGGGGGGCCCATGAGCAGTTCTTC. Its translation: CASSVAGGGGAHEQFF.

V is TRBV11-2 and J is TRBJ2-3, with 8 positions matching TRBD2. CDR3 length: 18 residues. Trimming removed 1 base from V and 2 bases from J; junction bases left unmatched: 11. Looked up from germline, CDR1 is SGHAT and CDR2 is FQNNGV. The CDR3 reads CASSLVASGYTDTDTQYF. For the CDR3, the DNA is TGTGCCAGCAGCTTAGTGGCTAGCGGGTATACTGACACAGATACGCAGTATTTT.

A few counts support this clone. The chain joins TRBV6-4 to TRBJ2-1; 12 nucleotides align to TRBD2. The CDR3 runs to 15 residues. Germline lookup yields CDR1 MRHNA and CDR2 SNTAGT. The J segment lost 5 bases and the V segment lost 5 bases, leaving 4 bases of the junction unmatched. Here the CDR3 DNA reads TGTGCCAGCAGTCAACTAGCGGGAGGCCACAATGAGCAGTTCTTC. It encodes CASSQLAGGHNEQFF.

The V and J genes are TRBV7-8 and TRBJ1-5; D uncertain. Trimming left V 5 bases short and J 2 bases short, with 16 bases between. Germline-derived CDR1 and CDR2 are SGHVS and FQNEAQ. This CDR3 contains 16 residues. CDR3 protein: CASSRVEGRGNQPQHF. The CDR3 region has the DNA TGTGCCAGCAGCCGAGTCGAAGGGAGAGGCAATCAGCCCCAGCATTTT.

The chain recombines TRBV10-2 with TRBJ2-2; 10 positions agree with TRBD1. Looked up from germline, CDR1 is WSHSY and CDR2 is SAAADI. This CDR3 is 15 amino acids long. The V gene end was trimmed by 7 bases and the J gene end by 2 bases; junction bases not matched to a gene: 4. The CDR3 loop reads CASTGDRGNTGELFF. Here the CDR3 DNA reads TGCGCCAGCACCGGGGACAGGGGAAACACCGGGGAGCTGTTTTTT.

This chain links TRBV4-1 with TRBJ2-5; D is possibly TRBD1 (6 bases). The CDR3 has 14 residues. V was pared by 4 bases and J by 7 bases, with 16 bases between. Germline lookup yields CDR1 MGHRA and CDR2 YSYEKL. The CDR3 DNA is TGCGCCAGCAGCCCCAACCGACAGGCTCGGACCCAGTACTTC. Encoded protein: CASSPNRQARTQYF.

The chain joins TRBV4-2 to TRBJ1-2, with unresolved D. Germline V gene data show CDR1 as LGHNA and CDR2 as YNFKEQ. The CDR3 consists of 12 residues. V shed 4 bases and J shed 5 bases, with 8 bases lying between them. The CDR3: CASSPVGYGYTF. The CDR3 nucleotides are TGTGCCAGCAGCCCGGTAGGGTATGGCTACACCTTC.

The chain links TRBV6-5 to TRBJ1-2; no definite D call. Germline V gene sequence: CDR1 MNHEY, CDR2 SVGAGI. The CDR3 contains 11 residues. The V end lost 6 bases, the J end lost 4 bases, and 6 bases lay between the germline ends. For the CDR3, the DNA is TGTGCCAGCAGCCTAGTCTATGGCTACACCTTC. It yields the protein CASSLVYGYTF.

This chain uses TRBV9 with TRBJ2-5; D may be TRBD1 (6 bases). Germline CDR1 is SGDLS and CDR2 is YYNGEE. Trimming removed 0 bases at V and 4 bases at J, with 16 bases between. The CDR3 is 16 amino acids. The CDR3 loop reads CASSVGAGVGGETQYF. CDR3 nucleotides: TGTGCCAGCAGCGTAGGGGCAGGGGTTGGGGGAGAGACCCAGTACTTC.

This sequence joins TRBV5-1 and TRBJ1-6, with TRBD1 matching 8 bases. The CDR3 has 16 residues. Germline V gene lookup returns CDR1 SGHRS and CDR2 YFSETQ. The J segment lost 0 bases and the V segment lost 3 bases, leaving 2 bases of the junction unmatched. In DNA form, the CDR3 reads TGCGCCAGCAGCTCAACAGGGGGCTCCTATAATTCACCCCTCCACTTT. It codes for CASSSTGGSYNSPLHF.

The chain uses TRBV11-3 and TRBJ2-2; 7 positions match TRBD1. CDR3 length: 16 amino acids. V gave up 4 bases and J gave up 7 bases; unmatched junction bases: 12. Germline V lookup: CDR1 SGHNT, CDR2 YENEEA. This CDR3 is CASSSQFGRGSGELFF. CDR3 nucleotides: TGTGCCAGCAGCTCCCAGTTCGGCAGGGGGAGCGGGGAGCTGTTTTTT.

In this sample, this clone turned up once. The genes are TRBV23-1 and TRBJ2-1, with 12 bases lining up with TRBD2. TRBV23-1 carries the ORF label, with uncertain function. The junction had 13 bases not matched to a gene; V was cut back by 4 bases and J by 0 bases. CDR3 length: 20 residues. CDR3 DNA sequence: TGCGCCAGCAGTCGGGTAAATCGGGCTAGCGGGGGGGACTCCTACAATGAGCAGTTCTTC. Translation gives CASSRVNRASGGDSYNEQFF.